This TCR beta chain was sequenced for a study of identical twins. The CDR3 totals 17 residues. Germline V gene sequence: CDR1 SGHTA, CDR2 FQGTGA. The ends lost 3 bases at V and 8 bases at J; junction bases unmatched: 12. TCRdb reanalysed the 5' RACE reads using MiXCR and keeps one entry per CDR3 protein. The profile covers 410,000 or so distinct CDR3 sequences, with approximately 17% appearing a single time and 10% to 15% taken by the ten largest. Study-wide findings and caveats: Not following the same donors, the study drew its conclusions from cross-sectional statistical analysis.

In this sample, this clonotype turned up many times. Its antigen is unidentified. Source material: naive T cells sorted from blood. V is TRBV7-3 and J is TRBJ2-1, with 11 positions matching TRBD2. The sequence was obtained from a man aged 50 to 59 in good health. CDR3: CASSLRSGRGRLDEQFF. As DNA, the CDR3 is TGTGCCAGCAGCTTGCGTAGCGGGAGGGGGCGGTTGGATGAGCAGTTCTTC.